The 28 T cell receptor beta chains presented below share a single source sample, sequenced in a study of blood T cell repertoires in COVID-19. TCRdb's table, derived via immunoSEQ multiplex PCR, lists solely in-frame clones and lacks some. The sample holds tens of thousands of clones, roughly 90% seen once. The sample was peripheral blood. The receptor source for this set is a man aged 50 or older with COVID-19, enrolled during active disease.

The V gene is TRBV15, the J gene TRBJ1-1; D is perhaps TRBD1 (6 bases). CDR3 size: 18 residues. V lost 0 bases to trimming and J lost 1 base, with 18 bases between them. Germline loops: CDR1 LNHNV, CDR2 YYDKDF (reference sequence). Here the CDR3 reads CATSRDLGQSNPNTEAFF. The CDR3 DNA reads as TGTGCCACCAGCAGAGATCTTGGACAGTCAAACCCGAACACTGAAGCTTTCTTT.

The chain has TRBV5-3 and TRBJ1-6; no firm D call. TRBV5-3 is given ORF status, its function remaining uncertain. The CDR3 is 10 amino acids. This chain's CDR3 is CDSSRSPLHF. The CDR3 DNA follows: TGTGACTCGTCGCGTTCACCCCTCCACTTT.

The CDR3 DNA is TGCGCCAGCAAGCAGACAGGATCTAACTATGGCTACACCTTC. Its translation: CASKQTGSNYGYTF. The chain employs TRBV5-1 and TRBJ1-2; possibly TRBD1 for D (6 bases). The CDR3 totals 14 residues. Germline V CDR1 and CDR2: SGHRS, YFSETQ. Trimming removed 6 bases at V and 0 bases at J, with 12 bases between.

V and J are TRBV6-5 and TRBJ2-3; 8 bases are a match to TRBD1. This CDR3 region has 16 residues. The V segment lost 0 bases and the J segment 1 base; nucleotides outside the gene matches: 3. Germline V gene lookup returns CDR1 MNHEY and CDR2 SVGAGI. CDR3 nucleotide sequence: TGTGCCAGCAGTTACTCGCAGGGACAGGGCACAGATACGCAGTATTTT. Encoded protein: CASSYSQGQGTDTQYF.

This rearrangement joins TRBV9 to TRBJ2-3; D is perhaps TRBD2 (7 bases). V was shortened by 1 base and J by 4 bases, with 16 bases between the two germline ends. Germline V gene lookup returns CDR1 SGDLS and CDR2 YYNGEE. The CDR3 is 16 residues long. DNA of the CDR3: TGTGCCAGCAGCGTACGGGGGGCCATAATCTCAGATACGCAGTATTTT. Translation gives CASSVRGAIISDTQYF.

This clone was picked up one time. The V and J genes are TRBV15 and TRBJ2-5, with 7 bases identical to TRBD2. Germline V gene sequence: CDR1 LNHNV, CDR2 YYDKDF (reference sequence). This CDR3 is 17 amino acids long. Trimming at V came to 0 bases and at J to 2 bases, leaving 9 bases not matched to a gene. The CDR3 loop reads CATSRDLGAGPQETQYF. The CDR3 bases are TGTGCCACCAGCAGAGATCTTGGAGCGGGGCCGCAAGAGACCCAGTACTTC. Using reference TRBV15 and TRBJ2-5 for the parts outside the CDR3, the full variable domain is DAMVIQNPRYQVTQFGKPVTLSCSQTLNHNVMYWYQQKSSQAPKLLFHYYDKDFNNEADTPDNFQSRRPNTSFCFLDIRSPGLGDTAMYLCATSRDLGAGPQETQYFGPGTRLLVL.

V is TRBV6-5 and J is TRBJ1-2; 8 bases map to TRBD1. The CDR3 runs to 14 residues. With V trimmed by 1 base and J by 6 bases, 4 bases remained unmatched. Germline CDR1 MNHEY, CDR2 SVGAGI. This CDR3 is CASSYFDRGDGYTF. For the CDR3, the DNA is TGTGCCAGCAGTTACTTCGACAGGGGCGATGGCTACACCTTC.

The rearrangement uses TRBV5-1 and TRBJ2-2, with TRBD2 matching over 11 bases. Germline values: CDR1 SGHRS, CDR2 YFSETQ. Trimming took 4 bases from V and 6 from J; bases not matched to a gene: 8. The CDR3 contains 16 residues. CDR3 sequence: CASSSLAGGPAGELFF. The CDR3 region has the DNA TGCGCCAGCAGCAGCTTAGCGGGGGGGCCAGCCGGGGAGCTGTTTTTT.

CDR3 sequence (DNA): TGCGCCAGCAAATCGGGACTAGCGGGGGAGTATTTT. Its translation is CASKSGLAGEYF. This chain uses TRBV5-1 with TRBJ2-3; 14 bases line up with TRBD2. Trimming removed 6 bases from V and 13 bases from J; junction bases left unmatched: 4. Germline V gene data show CDR1 as SGHRS and CDR2 as YFSETQ. The CDR3 has 12 amino acids. The full variable domain, in which reference TRBV5-1 and TRBJ2-3 provide the parts outside the CDR3, is KAGVTQTPRYLIKTRGQQVTLSCSPISGHRSVSWYQQTPGQGLQFLFEYFSETQRNKGNFPGRFSGRQFSNSRSEMNVSTLELGDSALYLCASKSGLAGEYFGPGTRLTVL.

The rearrangement joins TRBV7-9 to TRBJ2-5, with 7 bases matching TRBD2. The germline gives CDR1 SEHNR, CDR2 FQNEAQ (reference sequence). This CDR3 has 14 amino acids. The V gene end was trimmed by 5 bases and the J gene end by 2 bases; junction bases not matched to a gene: 5. The CDR3 loop is CASSLASGQETQYF. The CDR3 bases are TGTGCCAGCAGCCTTGCTAGCGGACAAGAGACCCAGTACTTC.

This chain links TRBV6-4 with TRBJ2-1, with 11 bases that match TRBD2. The CDR3 consists of 16 residues. Losses at the gene ends were 0 bases for V and 6 bases for J; bases not matched to a gene: 4. Germline V gene data show CDR1 as MRHNA and CDR2 as SNTAGT. As DNA, the CDR3 is TGTGCCAGCAGTGACTCGTATCTAGCGGGGGGCAATGAGCAGTTCTTC. It is translated as CASSDSYLAGGNEQFF.

This clone was picked up one time. The gene calls are TRBV5-1 and TRBJ1-2; TRBD1 agrees at 10 bases. CDR1 is SGHRS and CDR2 is YFSETQ in the germline V gene. There are 14 residues in the CDR3. Trimming took 3 bases from V and 6 from J; bases not matched to a gene: 5. As DNA, the CDR3 is TGCGCCAGCAGCTCCGGGACAGGGGTAGATGGCTACACCTTC. This gives the protein CASSSGTGVDGYTF.

This chain links TRBV5-4 with TRBJ2-7, with TRBD2 matching 8 bases. The CDR3 is 14 residues long. Losses at the gene ends were 4 bases for V and 5 bases for J; bases not matched to a gene: 8. Germline CDR1 is SGHNT and CDR2 is YYREEE (reference sequence). CDR3 coding DNA: TGTGCCAGCAGCCGACCGGGGGGGCAGGACGAGCAGTACTTC. Protein sequence: CASSRPGGQDEQYF.

The genes are TRBV5-1 and TRBJ2-2; 10 positions match TRBD2. With 4 bases clipped from V and 1 base from J, the junction kept 4 bases outside the gene matches. Germline CDR1 SGHRS, CDR2 YFSETQ. The CDR3 runs to 16 residues. The CDR3 sequence is CASSAGLAKNTGELFF. In DNA, the CDR3 is TGCGCCAGCAGCGCGGGACTAGCGAAGAACACCGGGGAGCTGTTTTTT.

This clone has only a few counts. The V gene is TRBV5-1, the J gene TRBJ1-2; D unresolved. V was clipped by 0 bases and J by 1 base, with 7 bases between them. Per germline, CDR1 SGHRS and CDR2 YFSETQ. This CDR3 has 14 residues. The CDR3 bases are TGCGCCAGCAGCTTGGAGTCAGATAACTATGGCTACACCTTC. Translated: CASSLESDNYGYTF.

Points on this clone: This specimen includes other DNA sequences encoding the same CDR3. The rearrangement links TRBV15 to TRBJ2-7, with D unresolved. The length of the CDR3 is 12 residues. Germline V gene sequence: CDR1 LNHNV, CDR2 YYDKDF (reference sequence). Trimming left V 0 bases short and J 4 bases short, with 4 bases between. This CDR3 reads CATSRDRYEQYF. CDR3 sequence (DNA): TGTGCCACCAGCAGAGACAGATACGAGCAGTACTTC.

The V gene is TRBV9, the J gene TRBJ1-2; possibly TRBD1 for D (5 bases). The V end lost 4 bases, the J end lost 4 bases, and 17 bases lay between the germline ends. In germline, CDR1 is SGDLS, CDR2 YYNGEE. The CDR3 has 15 amino acids. The CDR3 bases are TGTGCCAGCAGCAGGCAGGGAACTCTAATCTATGGCTACACCTTC. Its protein product is CASSRQGTLIYGYTF.

V and J are TRBV15 and TRBJ1-5; 8 bases agree with TRBD1. Germline V gene sequence: CDR1 LNHNV, CDR2 YYDKDF (reference sequence). V lost 2 bases and J lost 5; bases outside the gene matches: 2. The CDR3 length is 14 residues. CDR3 sequence (DNA): TGTGCCACCAGCAGAACAGGGGGATATCAGCCCCAGCATTTT. Protein: CATSRTGGYQPQHF.

V is TRBV11-3 and J is TRBJ2-3; 7 positions agree with TRBD1. The CDR3 consists of 15 residues. Germline assignment: CDR1 SGHNT and CDR2 YENEEA. Trimming removed 1 base from V and 4 bases from J; junction bases left unmatched: 5. CDR3 residues: CASSLGQGSADTQYF. CDR3 bases: TGTGCCAGCAGCTTAGGACAGGGAAGCGCAGATACGCAGTATTTT.

The J gene is TRBJ2-1, the V gene TRBV4-1, with D hard to call. Germline V gene sequence: CDR1 MGHRA, CDR2 YSYEKL. CDR3 length: 15 amino acids. The V end was cut by 0 bases, the J end by 0 bases, with 6 bases between. The CDR3 spells CASSQEPSSYNEQFF. CDR3 bases: TGCGCCAGCAGCCAAGAACCCAGCTCCTACAATGAGCAGTTCTTC.

There are a few counts of this clone. The CDR3 is CASSQARRGTNEKLFF. CDR3 DNA: TGTGCCAGCAGCCAAGCTCGCAGGGGAACTAATGAAAAACTGTTTTTT. The V gene is TRBV4-2, the J gene TRBJ1-4; TRBD1 might be the D (6 bases). The CDR3 extends over 16 amino acids. Germline assignment: CDR1 LGHNA and CDR2 YNFKEQ. Trimming cost V 1 base and J 1 base, with 10 bases left between them.

The V call is TRBV30, the J call TRBJ2-5; unclear D gene. The CDR3 spans 13 residues. Trimming cost V 3 bases and J 1 base, with 9 bases left between them. Germline loops: CDR1 GTSNPN, CDR2 SVGIG (reference sequence). CDR3 DNA: TGTGCCTGGAGAGAACTATTCCAAGAGACCCAGTACTTC. Amino acids: CAWRELFQETQYF.

The chain combines TRBV2 with TRBJ2-1; TRBD1 aligns across 12 bases. CDR1 and CDR2 from the germline V gene are SNHLY and FYNNEI. Unmatched junction bases numbered 3, after V lost 6 bases and J lost 3 bases. The CDR3 contains 15 residues. The DNA for the CDR3 is TGTGCCAGCAGGGGGACAGGGGGCTTCTACAATGAGCAGTTCTTC. It encodes CASRGTGGFYNEQFF.

This rearrangement joins TRBV6-6 to TRBJ2-1; possible D gene TRBD2, 6 bases. The CDR3 totals 12 residues. Trimming shortened V by 4 bases and J by 10 bases, and 11 bases separated the two germline ends. The germline gives CDR1 MNHNY, CDR2 SVGAGI (reference sequence). For the CDR3, the DNA is TGTGCCAGCAGTTCCGGACTATACGAGCAGTTCTTC. It codes for CASSSGLYEQFF.

This chain uses TRBV28 with TRBJ2-1; 7 nucleotides align to TRBD2. Trimming at V came to 6 bases and at J to 7 bases, leaving 9 bases not matched to a gene. Germline V gene lookup returns CDR1 MDHEN and CDR2 SYDVKM. There are 14 residues in the CDR3. Here the CDR3 DNA reads TGTGCCAGCAGGCCCTCCGGGACTAAAAATGAGCAGTTCTTC. As protein: CASRPSGTKNEQFF.

The gene calls are TRBV7-8 and TRBJ1-1; 8 positions match TRBD1. The CDR3 covers 14 residues. V lost 3 bases, J lost 1 base, and 1 base stayed unmatched. Germline assignment: CDR1 SGHVS and CDR2 FQNEAQ. CDR3 sequence: CASSFTGGNTEAFF. CDR3 nucleotide sequence: TGTGCCAGCAGCTTTACAGGGGGGAACACTGAAGCTTTCTTT.

V usage is TRBV30 and J usage is TRBJ2-1; D is undetermined. This CDR3 is 11 amino acids long. Germline lookup yields CDR1 GTSNPN and CDR2 SVGIG (reference sequence). Trimming took 3 bases from V and 7 from J, leaving 7 bases between them. The CDR3 DNA sequence: TGTGCCTGGAGCCACTGGAATGAGCAGTTCTTC. It encodes CAWSHWNEQFF.

This chain uses TRBV11-1 with TRBJ2-7, with a weak D call TRBD2 (5 bases). The CDR3 contains 15 residues. The V gene lost 1 base and the J gene lost 3 bases, with 13 bases spanning the gap. Germline-derived CDR1 and CDR2 are SGHAT and FQDESV (reference sequence). As DNA, the CDR3 is TGTGCCAGCAGCTTAGACCGGCCCCGGGGCTACGAGCAGTACTTC. This codes for CASSLDRPRGYEQYF.